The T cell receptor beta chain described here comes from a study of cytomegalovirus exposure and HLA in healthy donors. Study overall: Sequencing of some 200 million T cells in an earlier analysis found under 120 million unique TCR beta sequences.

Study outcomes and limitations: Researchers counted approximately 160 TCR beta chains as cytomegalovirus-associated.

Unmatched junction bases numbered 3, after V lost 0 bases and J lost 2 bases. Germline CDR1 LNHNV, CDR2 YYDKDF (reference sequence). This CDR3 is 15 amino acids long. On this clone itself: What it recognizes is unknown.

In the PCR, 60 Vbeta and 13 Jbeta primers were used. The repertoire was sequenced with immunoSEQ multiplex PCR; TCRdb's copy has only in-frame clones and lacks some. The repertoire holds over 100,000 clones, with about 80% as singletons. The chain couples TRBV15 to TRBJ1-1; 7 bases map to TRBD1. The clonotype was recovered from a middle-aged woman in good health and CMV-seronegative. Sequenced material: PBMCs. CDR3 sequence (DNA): TGTGCCACCAGCAGAGAACAGGGGATCAACACTGAAGCTTTCTTT. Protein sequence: CATSREQGINTEAFF.